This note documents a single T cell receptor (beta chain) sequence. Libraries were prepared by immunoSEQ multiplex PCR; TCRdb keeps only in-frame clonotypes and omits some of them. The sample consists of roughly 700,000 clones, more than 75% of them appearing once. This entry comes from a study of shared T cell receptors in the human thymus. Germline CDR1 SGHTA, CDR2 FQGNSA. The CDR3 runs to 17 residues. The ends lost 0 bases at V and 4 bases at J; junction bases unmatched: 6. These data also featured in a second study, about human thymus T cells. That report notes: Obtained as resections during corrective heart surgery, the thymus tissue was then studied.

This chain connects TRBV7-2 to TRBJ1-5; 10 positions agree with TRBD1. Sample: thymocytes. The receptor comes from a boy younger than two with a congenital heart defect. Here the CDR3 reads CASSLAGDRGANQPQHF. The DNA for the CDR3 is TGTGCCAGCAGCTTAGCGGGGGACAGGGGCGCTAATCAGCCCCAGCATTTT.